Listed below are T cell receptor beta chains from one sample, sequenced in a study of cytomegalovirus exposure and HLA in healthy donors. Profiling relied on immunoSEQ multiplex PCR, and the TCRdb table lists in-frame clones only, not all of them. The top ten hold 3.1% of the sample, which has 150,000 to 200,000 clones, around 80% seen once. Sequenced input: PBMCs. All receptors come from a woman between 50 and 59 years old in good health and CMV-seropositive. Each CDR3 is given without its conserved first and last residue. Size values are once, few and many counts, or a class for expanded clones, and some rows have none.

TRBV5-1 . ASSTGNTIY
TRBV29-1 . SVELGAGGANGLT
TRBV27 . ASSLFGGGTHEQY
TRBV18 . ASSGTGITDTQY
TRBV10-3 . AISEDDRVGPGGYT
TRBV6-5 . ASSYSTDSGNTIY
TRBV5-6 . ASSLEVAEQY
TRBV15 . ATSRGGSHYNEQF
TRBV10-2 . ATRQGAGGNTEAF
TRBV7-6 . ASSSRDRAQPQH
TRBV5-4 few ASSRTGGGMSAEAF
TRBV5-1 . ASSQGLAPRDTQY
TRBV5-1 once ASSLAGLDYEQF
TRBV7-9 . ASESVGPNTEAF
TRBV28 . ASGGDNYGYT
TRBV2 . ASTSQGGGTEAF
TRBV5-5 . ASSLSRPYEQY
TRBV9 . ASSVASLQETQY
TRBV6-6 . ASCRGSLAKNIQY
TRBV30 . AWSGDRYRAF
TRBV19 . ASSTQGTTGELF
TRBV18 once ASSPWGDQPQH